This TCR beta chain was observed in a study of cytomegalovirus exposure and HLA in healthy donors. Study-wide background: A prior analysis found about 120 million unique TCR beta sequences from 170 million or so T cells. Points from the study as a whole: It was confirmed in vitro that a few of the CMV-associated chains were specific for CMV antigens. There was a cluster of highly shared sequence variants that was likely a sequencing artifact.

Healthy people donating bone marrow made up the donors. Worth noting for this clone: No antigen is known for it.

The PCR contained 60 Vbeta and 13 Jbeta primers. Assay: immunoSEQ multiplex PCR; the TCRdb copy retains only in-frame clones and omits some. The specimen's table records 150,000 to 200,000 clones. The CDR3 runs 15 residues. The germline V gene encodes CDR1 SGHTA and CDR2 FQGTGA. V was pared by 3 bases and J by 4 bases, with 5 bases of the junction left unmatched. The sequence came from a boy aged 5-17 years in good health and CMV-seronegative. The chain couples TRBV7-3 to TRBJ2-5; 10 nucleotides line up with TRBD2. The specimen was PBMCs. The chain's CDR3 is CASSLGLAIGETQYF. The CDR3 region has the DNA TGTGCCAGCAGCTTGGGACTAGCGATAGGAGAGACCCAGTACTTC.